The next 10 T cell receptor beta chains were all read from a single sample in a study of cytomegalovirus exposure and HLA in healthy donors (dated by TCRdb to the late 2010s). Preparation of the library involved the immunoSEQ multiplex PCR assay. The multiplex PCR relied on a mix of 60 forward primers for TCR Vbeta segments and 13 reverse primers for TCR Jbeta segments. Drawn from immuneACCESS, this table holds only the in-frame rearrangements with V and J called that TCRdb kept. Clones are partly lost; checked studies trace under half to an unresolved V gene and leave the rest unexplained. This sample is represented by around 210,000 clones; 75% to 85% of them were singletons. 2.5% to 3.5% of the sample is held by the ten biggest clonotypes. Sequenced material: PBMCs. Receptors originate from a woman between 40 and 55 years old in good health and CMV-seronegative.

CDR3 residues: CASSPGSGELFF. CDR3 nucleotides: TGTGCCAGCAGCCCCGGGTCCGGGGAGCTGTTTTTT. The chain uses TRBV7-2 and TRBJ2-2; D uncertain. Germline loops: CDR1 SGHTA, CDR2 FQGNSA. Trimming left V 5 bases short and J 6 bases short, with 7 bases between. The CDR3 spans 12 residues.

The chain recombines TRBV19 with TRBJ2-3; 8 bases are shared with TRBD1. Trimming took 3 bases from V and 4 from J; bases not matched to a gene: 6. The CDR3 has 15 residues. Germline loops: CDR1 LNHDA, CDR2 SQIVND (reference sequence). The CDR3 here is CASSMSGGLADTQYF. The CDR3 DNA reads TGTGCCAGTAGTATGTCAGGGGGCTTGGCAGATACGCAGTATTTT.

The chain links TRBV4-1 to TRBJ1-5, with D uncertain. V gave up 0 bases and J gave up 2 bases, with 11 bases separating them. Germline loops: CDR1 MGHRA, CDR2 YSYEKL. CDR3 length: 16 amino acids. In nucleotides, the CDR3 is TGCGCCAGCAGCCAAGATCGAGGGATGGGCAATCAGCCCCAGCATTTT. This translates into CASSQDRGMGNQPQHF.

The chain joins TRBV19 to TRBJ2-3; no clear D gene. Germline CDR1 LNHDA, CDR2 SQIVND (reference sequence). This CDR3 comprises 13 residues. V was shortened by 9 bases and J by 3 bases, with 13 bases between the two germline ends. Written as DNA, the CDR3 is TGTGCCAGACAGCAGGAAGTTACAGATACGCAGTATTTT. Translation: CARQQEVTDTQYF.

The chain couples TRBV27 to TRBJ1-1; D is unclear. The CDR3 is 15 residues long. Germline CDR1 reads MNHEY; CDR2 reads SMNVEV (reference sequence). Trimming removed 7 bases from V and 1 base from J, with 16 bases in between. CDR3 coding DNA: TGTGCCAGCACCATGGACTTTTTGGGGAACACTGAAGCTTTCTTT. Amino acids: CASTMDFLGNTEAFF.

J is TRBJ1-1 and V is TRBV27; TRBD1 agrees at 8 bases. The trim removed 1 base at V and 5 bases at J, leaving 9 bases unmatched. The CDR3 is made up of 16 amino acids. The germline CDR1 and CDR2 sequences are MNHEY and SMNVEV (reference sequence). DNA for the CDR3: TGTGCCAGCAGTTTATTCCAGGGGGCGAGAAAAACTGAAGCTTTCTTT. Amino acid sequence: CASSLFQGARKTEAFF.

The chain employs TRBV5-1 and TRBJ1-1; D perhaps matches TRBD1 (6 bases). Trimming removed 3 bases from V and 1 base from J, with 19 bases in between. The CDR3 loop spans 17 amino acids. The germline gives CDR1 SGHRS, CDR2 YFSETQ. CDR3 bases: TGCGCCAGCAGCTCACTGGACAGCCGGTGGCAGAACACTGAAGCTTTCTTT. Translated: CASSSLDSRWQNTEAFF. Full variable domain (outside the CDR3, taken from reference TRBV5-1 and TRBJ1-1): KAGVTQTPRYLIKTRGQQVTLSCSPISGHRSVSWYQQTPGQGLQFLFEYFSETQRNKGNFPGRFSGRQFSNSRSEMNVSTLELGDSALYLCASSSLDSRWQNTEAFFGQGTRLTVV.

The sample holds a few counts of this clone. V gene TRBV5-1 combines with J gene TRBJ2-7, with D maybe TRBD1 (7 bases). The length of the CDR3 is 15 residues. Germline CDR1 reads SGHRS; CDR2 reads YFSETQ. V lost 0 bases to trimming and J lost 6 bases, with 16 bases between them. CDR3 DNA sequence: TGCGCCAGCAGCTTGGGGGAGGACAGGAGTCTCGAGCAGTACTTC. Its translation is CASSLGEDRSLEQYF.

The V call is TRBV18, the J call TRBJ1-5; 9 bases agree with TRBD1. The V gene's germline CDR1 is KGHSH and CDR2 LQKENI. V lost 5 bases to trimming and J lost 8 bases; unmatched junction nucleotides: 7. This CDR3 is 14 amino acids long. CDR3 nucleotides: TGTGCCAGCTCAGCCACAGGGGGCGGGGAGCCCCAGCATTTT. Translating gives CASSATGGGEPQHF.

The chain combines TRBV6-1 with TRBJ1-1; D uncertain. This CDR3 contains 15 residues. V lost 2 bases and J 4 bases, leaving 14 bases between the germline ends. The germline CDR1 and CDR2 sequences are MNHNS and SASEGT. The CDR3 loop reads CASSESTVPSTEAFF. In nucleotides, the CDR3 is TGTGCCAGCAGTGAAAGTACAGTCCCTTCCACTGAAGCTTTCTTT.